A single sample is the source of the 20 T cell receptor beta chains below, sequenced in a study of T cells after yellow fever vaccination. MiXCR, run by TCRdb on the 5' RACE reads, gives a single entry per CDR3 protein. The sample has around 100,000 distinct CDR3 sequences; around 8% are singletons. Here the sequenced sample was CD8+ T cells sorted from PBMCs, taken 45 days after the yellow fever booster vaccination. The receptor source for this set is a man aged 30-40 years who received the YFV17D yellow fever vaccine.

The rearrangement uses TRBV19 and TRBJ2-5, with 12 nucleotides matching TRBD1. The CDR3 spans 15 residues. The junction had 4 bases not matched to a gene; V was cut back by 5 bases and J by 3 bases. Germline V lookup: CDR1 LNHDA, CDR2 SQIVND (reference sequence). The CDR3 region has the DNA TGTGCCAGTAGTCCCGGGACAGGGGGCGAAGAGACCCAGTACTTC. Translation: CASSPGTGGEETQYF.

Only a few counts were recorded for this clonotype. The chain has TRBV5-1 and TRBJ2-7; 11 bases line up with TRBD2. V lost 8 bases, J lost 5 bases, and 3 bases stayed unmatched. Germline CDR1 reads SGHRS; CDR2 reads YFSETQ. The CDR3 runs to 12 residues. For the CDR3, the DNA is TGCGCCAGTGGGACTAGCGGTAACGAGCAGTACTTC. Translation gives CASGTSGNEQYF.

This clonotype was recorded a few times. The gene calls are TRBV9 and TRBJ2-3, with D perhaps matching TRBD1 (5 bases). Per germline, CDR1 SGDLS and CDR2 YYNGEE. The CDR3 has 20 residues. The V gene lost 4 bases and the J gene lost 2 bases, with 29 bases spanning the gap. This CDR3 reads CASSPGGRADLINPTDTQYF. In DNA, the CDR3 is TGTGCCAGCAGCCCAGGTGGCAGGGCGGATCTTATTAATCCCACAGATACGCAGTATTTT.

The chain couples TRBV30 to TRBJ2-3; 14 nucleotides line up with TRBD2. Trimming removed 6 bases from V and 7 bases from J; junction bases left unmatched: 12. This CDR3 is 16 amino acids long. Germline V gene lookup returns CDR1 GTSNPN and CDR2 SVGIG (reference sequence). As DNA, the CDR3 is TGTGCCTGCATTCCTCCGGGACTAGCGGGAGAGAATACGCAGTATTTT. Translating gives CACIPPGLAGENTQYF.

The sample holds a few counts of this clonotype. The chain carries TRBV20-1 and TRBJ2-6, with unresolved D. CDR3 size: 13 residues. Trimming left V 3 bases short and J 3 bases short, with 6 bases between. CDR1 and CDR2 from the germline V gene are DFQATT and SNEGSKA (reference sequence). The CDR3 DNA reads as TGCAGTGCTAGCCGGGTTGGGGCCAACGTCCTGACTTTC. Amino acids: CSASRVGANVLTF.

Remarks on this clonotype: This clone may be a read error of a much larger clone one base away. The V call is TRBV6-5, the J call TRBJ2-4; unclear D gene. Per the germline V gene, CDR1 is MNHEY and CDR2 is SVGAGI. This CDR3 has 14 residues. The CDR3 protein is CASSYGSSKNIQHF. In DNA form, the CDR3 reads TGTGCCAGCAGTTACGGCAGCTCCAAAAACATTCAGCACTTC.

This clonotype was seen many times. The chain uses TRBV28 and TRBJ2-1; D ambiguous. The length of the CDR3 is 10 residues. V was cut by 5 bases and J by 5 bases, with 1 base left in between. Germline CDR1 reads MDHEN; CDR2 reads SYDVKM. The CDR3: CASSNNEQFF. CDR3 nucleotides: TGTGCCAGCAGTAACAATGAGCAGTTCTTC.

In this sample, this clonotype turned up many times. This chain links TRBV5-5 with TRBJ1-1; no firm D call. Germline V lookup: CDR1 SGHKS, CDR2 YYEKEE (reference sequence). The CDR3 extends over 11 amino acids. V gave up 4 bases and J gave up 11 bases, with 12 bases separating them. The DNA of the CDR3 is TGTGCCAGCAGCGTGCTGGGTTTCGCTTTCTTT. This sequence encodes CASSVLGFAFF.

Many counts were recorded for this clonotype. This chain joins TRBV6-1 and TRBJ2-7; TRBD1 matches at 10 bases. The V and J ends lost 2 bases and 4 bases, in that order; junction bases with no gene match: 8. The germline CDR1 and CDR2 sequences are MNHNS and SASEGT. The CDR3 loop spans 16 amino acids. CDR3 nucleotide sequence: TGTGCCAGCAGTGAACCCTGGGACAGGGGTTTATACGAGCAGTACTTC. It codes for CASSEPWDRGLYEQYF.

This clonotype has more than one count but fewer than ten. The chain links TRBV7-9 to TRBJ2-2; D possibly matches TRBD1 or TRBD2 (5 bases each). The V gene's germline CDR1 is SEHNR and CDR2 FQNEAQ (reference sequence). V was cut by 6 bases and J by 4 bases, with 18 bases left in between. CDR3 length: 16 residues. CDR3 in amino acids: CASSLNFGTGTGELFF. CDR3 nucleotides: TGTGCCAGCAGTTTGAATTTTGGGACGGGCACCGGGGAGCTGTTTTTT.

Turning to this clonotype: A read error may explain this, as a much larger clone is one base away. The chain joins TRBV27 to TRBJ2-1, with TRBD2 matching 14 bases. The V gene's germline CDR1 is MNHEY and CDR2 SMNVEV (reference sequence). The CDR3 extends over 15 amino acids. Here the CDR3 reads CSSSRGLAGGNEQFF. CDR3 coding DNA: TGTTCCAGCAGTCGAGGACTAGCGGGGGGAAATGAGCAGTTCTTC.

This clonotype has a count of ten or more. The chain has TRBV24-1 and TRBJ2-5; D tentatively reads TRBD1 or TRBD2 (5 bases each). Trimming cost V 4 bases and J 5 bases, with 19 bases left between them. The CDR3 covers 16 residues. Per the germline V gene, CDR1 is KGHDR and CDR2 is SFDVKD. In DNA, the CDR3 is TGTGCCACCAGTGACCCCCAGAGGGAGTGGGGGGAGACCCAGTACTTC. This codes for CATSDPQREWGETQYF.

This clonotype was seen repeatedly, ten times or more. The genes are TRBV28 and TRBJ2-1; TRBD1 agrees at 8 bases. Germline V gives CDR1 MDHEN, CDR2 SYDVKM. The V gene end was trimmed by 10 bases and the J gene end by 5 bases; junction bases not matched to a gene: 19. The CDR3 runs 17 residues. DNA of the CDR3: TGTGCCACGGAGACAGGGGCAAAACGTCACCGCCACAATGAGCAGTTCTTC. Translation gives CATETGAKRHRHNEQFF. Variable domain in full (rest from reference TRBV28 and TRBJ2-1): DVKVTQSSRYLVKRTGEKVFLECVQDMDHENMFWYRQDPGLGLRLIYFSYDVKMKEKGDIPEGYSVSREKKERFSLILESASTNQTSMYLCATETGAKRHRHNEQFFGPGTRLTVL.

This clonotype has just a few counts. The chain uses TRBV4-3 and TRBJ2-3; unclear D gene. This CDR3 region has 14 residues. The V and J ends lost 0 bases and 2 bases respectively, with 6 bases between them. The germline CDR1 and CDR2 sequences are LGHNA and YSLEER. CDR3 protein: CASSQDGTTDTQYF. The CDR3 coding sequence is TGCGCCAGCAGCCAAGACGGAACCACAGATACGCAGTATTTT.

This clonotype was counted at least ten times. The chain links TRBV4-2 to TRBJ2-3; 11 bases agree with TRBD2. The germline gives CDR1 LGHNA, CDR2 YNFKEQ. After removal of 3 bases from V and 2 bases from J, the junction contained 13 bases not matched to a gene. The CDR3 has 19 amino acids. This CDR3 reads CASSQGLAVLDGATDTQYF. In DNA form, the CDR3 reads TGTGCCAGCAGCCAGGGACTAGCGGTCCTCGACGGGGCCACAGATACGCAGTATTTT.

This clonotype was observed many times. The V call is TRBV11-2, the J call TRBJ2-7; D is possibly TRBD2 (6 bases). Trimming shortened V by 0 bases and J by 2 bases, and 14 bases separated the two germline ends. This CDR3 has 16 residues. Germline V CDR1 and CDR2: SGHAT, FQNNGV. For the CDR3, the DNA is TGTGCCAGCAGCTTAGATGGTCGGGGGACTCCCTACGAGCAGTACTTC. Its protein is CASSLDGRGTPYEQYF.

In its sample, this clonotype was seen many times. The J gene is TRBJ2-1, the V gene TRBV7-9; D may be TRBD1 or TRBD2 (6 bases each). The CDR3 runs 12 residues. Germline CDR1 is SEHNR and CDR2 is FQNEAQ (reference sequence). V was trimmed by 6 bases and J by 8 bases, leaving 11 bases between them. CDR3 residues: CASSRGPDEQFF. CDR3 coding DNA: TGTGCCAGCAGTCGGGGGCCGGATGAGCAGTTCTTC.

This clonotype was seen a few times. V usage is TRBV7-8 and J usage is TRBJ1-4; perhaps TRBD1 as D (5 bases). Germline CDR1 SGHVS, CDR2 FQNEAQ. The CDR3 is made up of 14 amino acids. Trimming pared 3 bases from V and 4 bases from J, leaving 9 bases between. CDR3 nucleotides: TGTGCCAGCAGCTTCCCAGGGTTTAATGAAAAACTGTTTTTT. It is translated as CASSFPGFNEKLFF.

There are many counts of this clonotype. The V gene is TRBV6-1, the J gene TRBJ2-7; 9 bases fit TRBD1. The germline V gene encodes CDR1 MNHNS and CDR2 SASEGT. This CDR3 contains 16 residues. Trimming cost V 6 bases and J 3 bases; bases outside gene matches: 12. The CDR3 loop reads CASSVPPGTGIYEQYF. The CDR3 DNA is TGTGCCAGCAGCGTCCCCCCCGGGACAGGGATCTACGAGCAGTACTTC.

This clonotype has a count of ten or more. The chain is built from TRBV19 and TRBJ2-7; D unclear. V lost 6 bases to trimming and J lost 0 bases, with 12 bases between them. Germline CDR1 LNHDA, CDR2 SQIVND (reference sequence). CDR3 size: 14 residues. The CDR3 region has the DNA TGTGCCAGTAGCTGGCGAGGAAGCTCCTACGAGCAGTACTTC. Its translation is CASSWRGSSYEQYF.